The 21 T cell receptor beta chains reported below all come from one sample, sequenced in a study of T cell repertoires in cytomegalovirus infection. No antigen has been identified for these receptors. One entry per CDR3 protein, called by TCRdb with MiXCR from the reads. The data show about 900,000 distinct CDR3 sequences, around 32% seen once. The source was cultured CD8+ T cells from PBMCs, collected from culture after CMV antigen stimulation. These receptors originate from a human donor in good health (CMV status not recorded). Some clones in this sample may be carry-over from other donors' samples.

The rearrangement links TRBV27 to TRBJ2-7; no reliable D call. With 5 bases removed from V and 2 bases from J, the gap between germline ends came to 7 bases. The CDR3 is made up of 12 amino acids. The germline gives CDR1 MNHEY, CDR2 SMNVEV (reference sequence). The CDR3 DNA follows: TGTGCCAGCAGTAAGGACGCCTACGAGCAGTACTTC. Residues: CASSKDAYEQYF.

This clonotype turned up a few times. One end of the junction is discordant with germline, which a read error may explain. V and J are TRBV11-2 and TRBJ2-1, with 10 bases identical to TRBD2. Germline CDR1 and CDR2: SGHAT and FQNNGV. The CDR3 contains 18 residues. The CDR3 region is CASSLDRASGGLGDEQFF. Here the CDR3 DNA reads TGTGCCAGCAGCCTAGACAGGGCTAGCGGGGGCCTAGGGGATGAGCAGTTCTTC. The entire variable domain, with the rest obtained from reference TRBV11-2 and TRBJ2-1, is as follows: EAGVAQSPRYKIIEKRQSVAFWCNPISGHATLYWYQQILGQGPKLLIQFQNNGVVDDSQLPKDRFSAERLKGVDSTLKIQPAKLEDSAVYLCASSLDRASGGLGDEQFFGPGTRLTVL.

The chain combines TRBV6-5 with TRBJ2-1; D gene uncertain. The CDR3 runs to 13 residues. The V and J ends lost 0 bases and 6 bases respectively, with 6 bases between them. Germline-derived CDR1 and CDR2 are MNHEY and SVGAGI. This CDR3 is CASSYSGSNEQFF. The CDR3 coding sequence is TGTGCCAGCAGTTACTCGGGGTCCAATGAGCAGTTCTTC.

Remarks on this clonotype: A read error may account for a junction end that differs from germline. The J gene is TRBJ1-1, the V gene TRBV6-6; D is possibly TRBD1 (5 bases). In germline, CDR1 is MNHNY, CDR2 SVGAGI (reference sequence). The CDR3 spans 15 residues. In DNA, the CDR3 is TGTACCAGCAGTTACACCGACGGGGCCAACACTGAAGCTTTCTTT. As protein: CTSSYTDGANTEAFF.

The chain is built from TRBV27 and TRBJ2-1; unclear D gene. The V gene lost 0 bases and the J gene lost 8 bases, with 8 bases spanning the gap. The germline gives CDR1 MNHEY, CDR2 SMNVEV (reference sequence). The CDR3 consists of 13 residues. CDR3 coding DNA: TGTGCCAGCAGTTTATCTTGGGTCGATGAGCAGTTCTTC. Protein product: CASSLSWVDEQFF.

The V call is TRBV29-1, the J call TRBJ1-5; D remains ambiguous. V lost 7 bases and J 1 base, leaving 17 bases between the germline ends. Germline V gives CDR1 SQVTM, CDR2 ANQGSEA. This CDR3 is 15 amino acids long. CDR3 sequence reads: CSAISVEGSNQPQHF. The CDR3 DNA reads TGCAGCGCCATATCGGTGGAAGGGAGCAATCAGCCCCAGCATTTT. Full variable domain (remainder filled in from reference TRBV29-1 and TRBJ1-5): SAVISQKPSRDICQRGTSLTIQCQVDSQVTMMFWYRQQPGQSLTLIATANQGSEATYESGFVIDKFPISRPNLTFSTLTVSNMSPEDSSIYLCSAISVEGSNQPQHFGDGTRLSIL.

The CDR3 protein is CASSSGTSYSNQPQHF. Here the CDR3 DNA reads TGTGCCAGCAGCTCCGGGACTAGTTATAGCAATCAGCCCCAGCATTTT. The rearrangement joins TRBV7-4 to TRBJ1-5; possibly TRBD1 for D (5 bases). The CDR3 loop spans 16 amino acids. The germline CDR1 and CDR2 sequences are SGHVT and SQSDAQ. The V end was cut by 4 bases, the J end by 0 bases, with 13 bases between.

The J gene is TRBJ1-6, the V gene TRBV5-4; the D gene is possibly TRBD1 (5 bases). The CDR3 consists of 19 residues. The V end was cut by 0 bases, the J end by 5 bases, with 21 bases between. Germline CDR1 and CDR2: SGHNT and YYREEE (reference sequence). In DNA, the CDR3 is TGTGCCAGCAGCTTGGAAGTAGTTATGAGGGGCCAAAATAATTCACCCCTCCACTTT. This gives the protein CASSLEVVMRGQNNSPLHF.

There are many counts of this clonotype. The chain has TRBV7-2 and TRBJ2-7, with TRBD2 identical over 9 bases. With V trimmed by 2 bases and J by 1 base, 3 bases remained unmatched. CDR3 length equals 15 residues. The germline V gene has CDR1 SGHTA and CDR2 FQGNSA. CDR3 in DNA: TGTGCCAGCAGCTTATTAGCGGGGGATTCCTACGAGCAGTACGTC. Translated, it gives CASSLLAGDSYEQYV.

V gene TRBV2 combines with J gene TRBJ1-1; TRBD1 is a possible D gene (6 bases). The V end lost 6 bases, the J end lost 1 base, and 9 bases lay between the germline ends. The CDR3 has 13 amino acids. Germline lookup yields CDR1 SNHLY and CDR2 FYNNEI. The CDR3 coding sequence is TGTGCCAGCAGAGAGGGACAGAACACTGAAGCTTTCTTT. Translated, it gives CASREGQNTEAFF.

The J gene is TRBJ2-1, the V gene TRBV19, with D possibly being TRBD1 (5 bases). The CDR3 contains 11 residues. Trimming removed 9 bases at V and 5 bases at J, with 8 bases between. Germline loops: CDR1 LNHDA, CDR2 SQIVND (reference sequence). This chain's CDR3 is CASDSHNEQFF. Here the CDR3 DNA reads TGTGCCAGCGACAGCCACAATGAGCAGTTCTTC.

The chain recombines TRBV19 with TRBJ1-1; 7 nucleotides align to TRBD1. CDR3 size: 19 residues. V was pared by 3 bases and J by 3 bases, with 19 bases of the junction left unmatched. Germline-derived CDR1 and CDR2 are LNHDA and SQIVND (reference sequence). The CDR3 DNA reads TGTGCCAGTAGTATGGCCGGACAGGCTCTTTCGGGTATGGACACTGAAGCTTTCTTT. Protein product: CASSMAGQALSGMDTEAFF.

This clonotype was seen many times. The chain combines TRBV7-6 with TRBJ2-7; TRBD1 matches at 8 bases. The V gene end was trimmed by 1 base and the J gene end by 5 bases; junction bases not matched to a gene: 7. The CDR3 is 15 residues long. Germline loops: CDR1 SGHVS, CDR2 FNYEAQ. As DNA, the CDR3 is TGTGCCAGCAGCTTAGTCGATGGACAGGGCAACGAGCAGTACTTC. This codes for CASSLVDGQGNEQYF.

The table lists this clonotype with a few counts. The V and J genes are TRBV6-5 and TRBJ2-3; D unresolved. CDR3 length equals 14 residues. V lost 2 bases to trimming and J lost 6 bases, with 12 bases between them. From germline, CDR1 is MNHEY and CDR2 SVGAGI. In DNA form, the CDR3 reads TGTGCCAGCAGTTACAGGGTGTTACCGGATACGCAGTATTTT. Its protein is CASSYRVLPDTQYF.

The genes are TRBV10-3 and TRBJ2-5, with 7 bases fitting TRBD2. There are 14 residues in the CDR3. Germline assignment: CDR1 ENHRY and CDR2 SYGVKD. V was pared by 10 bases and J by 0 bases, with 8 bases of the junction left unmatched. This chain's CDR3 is CATEREGYQETQYF. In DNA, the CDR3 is TGTGCCACCGAGAGGGAGGGGTACCAAGAGACCCAGTACTTC.

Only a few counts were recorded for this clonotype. The CDR3 coding sequence is TGTGCCAGCAGACAGTGGAGCTCCTACGAGCAGTACGTC. Its translation is CASRQWSSYEQYV. This sequence joins TRBV6-2 or TRBV6-3 and TRBJ2-7; D is unresolved. V shed 6 bases and J shed 0 bases, with 9 bases lying between them. The CDR3 covers 13 residues. Germline loops: CDR1 MNHEY, CDR2 SVGEGT.

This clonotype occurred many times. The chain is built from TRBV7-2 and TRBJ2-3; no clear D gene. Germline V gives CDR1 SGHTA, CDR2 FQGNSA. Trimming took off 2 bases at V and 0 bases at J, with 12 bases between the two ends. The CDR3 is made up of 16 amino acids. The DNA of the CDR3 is TGTGCCAGCAGCTTACCAGCGACCACTAGCACAGATACGCAGTATTTT. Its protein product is CASSLPATTSTDTQYF. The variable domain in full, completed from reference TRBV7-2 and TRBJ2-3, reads GAGVSQSPSNKVTEKGKDVELRCDPISGHTALYWYRQSLGQGLEFLIYFQGNSAPDKSGLPSDRFSAERTGGSVSTLTIQRTQQEDSAVYLCASSLPATTSTDTQYFGPGTRLTVL.

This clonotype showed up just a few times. This chain's CDR3 is CASSLVSSDSYNEQFF. The DNA of the CDR3 is TGTGCCAGCAGCTTAGTTTCTAGTGACAGCTACAATGAGCAGTTCTTC. V and J are TRBV7-6 and TRBJ2-1; a possible D gene is TRBD1 (5 bases). Looked up from germline, CDR1 is SGHVS and CDR2 is FNYEAQ. V was cut by 1 base and J by 3 bases, with 13 bases left in between. The CDR3 has 16 amino acids.

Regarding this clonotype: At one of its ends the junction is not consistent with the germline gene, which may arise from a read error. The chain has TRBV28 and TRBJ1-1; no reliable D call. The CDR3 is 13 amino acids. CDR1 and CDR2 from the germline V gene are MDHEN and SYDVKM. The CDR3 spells CANSLGPNTEAFF. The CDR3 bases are TGTGCCAACAGTTTAGGCCCGAACACTGAAGCTTTCTTT.

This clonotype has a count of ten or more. The CDR3 protein is CASSLALYGYTF. The CDR3 nucleotides are TGTGCCAGCAGCTTAGCTCTCTATGGCTACACCTTC. The chain joins TRBV7-2 to TRBJ1-2; the D is unclear. CDR3 length equals 12 residues. Trimming removed 0 bases from V and 4 bases from J, with 3 bases in between. Germline V gives CDR1 SGHTA, CDR2 FQGNSA. Combining the CDR3 with reference TRBV7-2 and TRBJ1-2 gives the whole variable domain GAGVSQSPSNKVTEKGKDVELRCDPISGHTALYWYRQSLGQGLEFLIYFQGNSAPDKSGLPSDRFSAERTGGSVSTLTIQRTQQEDSAVYLCASSLALYGYTFGSGTRLTVV.

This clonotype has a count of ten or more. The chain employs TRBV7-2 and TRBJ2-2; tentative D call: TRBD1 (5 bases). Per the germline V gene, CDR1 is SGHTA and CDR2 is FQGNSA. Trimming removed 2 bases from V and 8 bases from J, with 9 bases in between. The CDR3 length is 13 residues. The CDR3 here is CASSLPRVGELFF. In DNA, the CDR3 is TGTGCCAGCAGCTTACCCAGGGTGGGGGAGCTGTTTTTT.